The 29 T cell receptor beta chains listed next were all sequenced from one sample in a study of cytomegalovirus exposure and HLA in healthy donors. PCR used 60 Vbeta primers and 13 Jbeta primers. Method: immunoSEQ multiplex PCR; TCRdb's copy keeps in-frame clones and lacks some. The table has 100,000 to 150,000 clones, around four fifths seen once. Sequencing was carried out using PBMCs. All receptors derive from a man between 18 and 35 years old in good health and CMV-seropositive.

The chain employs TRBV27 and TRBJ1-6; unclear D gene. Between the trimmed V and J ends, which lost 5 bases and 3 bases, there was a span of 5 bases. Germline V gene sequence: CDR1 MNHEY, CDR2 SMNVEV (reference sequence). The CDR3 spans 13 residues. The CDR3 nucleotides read TGTGCCAGCAGTCTTGTCTATAATTCACCCCTCCACTTT. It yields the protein CASSLVYNSPLHF.

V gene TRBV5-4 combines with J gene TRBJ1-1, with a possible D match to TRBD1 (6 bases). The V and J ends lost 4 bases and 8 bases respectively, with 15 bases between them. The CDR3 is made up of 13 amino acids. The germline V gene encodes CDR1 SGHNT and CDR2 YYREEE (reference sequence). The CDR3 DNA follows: TGTGCCAGCAGCCTCCCCCAGGGGCGCGAAGCTTTCTTT. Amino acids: CASSLPQGREAFF.

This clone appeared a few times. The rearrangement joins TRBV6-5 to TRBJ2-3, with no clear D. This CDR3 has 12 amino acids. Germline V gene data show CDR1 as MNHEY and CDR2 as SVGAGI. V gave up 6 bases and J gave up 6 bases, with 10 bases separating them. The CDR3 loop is CASSSTADTQYF. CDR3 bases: TGTGCCAGCAGCTCGACTGCGGATACGCAGTATTTT.

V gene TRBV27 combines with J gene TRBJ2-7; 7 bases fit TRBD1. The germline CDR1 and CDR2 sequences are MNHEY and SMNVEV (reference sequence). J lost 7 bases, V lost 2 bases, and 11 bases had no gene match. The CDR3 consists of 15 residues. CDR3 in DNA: TGTGCCAGCAGTTTACATAGACAGGGCTGGGGAGAGCAGTACTTC. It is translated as CASSLHRQGWGEQYF.

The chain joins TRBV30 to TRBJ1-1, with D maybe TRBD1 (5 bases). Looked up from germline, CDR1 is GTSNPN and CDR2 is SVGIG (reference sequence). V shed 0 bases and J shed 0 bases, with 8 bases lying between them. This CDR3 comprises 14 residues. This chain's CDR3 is CAWSVRGMNTEAFF. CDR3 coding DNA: TGTGCCTGGAGTGTTAGGGGAATGAACACTGAAGCTTTCTTT.

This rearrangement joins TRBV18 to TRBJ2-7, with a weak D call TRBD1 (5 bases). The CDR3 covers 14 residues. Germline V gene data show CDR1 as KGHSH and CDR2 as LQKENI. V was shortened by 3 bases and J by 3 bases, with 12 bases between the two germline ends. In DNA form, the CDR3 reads TGTGCCAGCTCACCGTCAGGGTCCGTCTACGAGCAGTACTTC. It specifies CASSPSGSVYEQYF.

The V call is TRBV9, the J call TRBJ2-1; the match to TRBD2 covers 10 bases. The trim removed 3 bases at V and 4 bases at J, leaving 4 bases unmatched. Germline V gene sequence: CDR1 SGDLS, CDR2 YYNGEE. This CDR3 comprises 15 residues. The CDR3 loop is CASSGGAGGYNEQFF. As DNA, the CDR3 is TGTGCCAGCAGCGGGGGAGCGGGGGGGTACAATGAGCAGTTCTTC.

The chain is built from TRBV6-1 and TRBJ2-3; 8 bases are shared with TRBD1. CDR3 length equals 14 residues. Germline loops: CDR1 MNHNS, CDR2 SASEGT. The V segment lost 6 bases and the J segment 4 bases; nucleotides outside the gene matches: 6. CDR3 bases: TGTGCCAGCAGGGCCCAGGGGGCATCAGATACGCAGTATTTT. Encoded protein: CASRAQGASDTQYF.

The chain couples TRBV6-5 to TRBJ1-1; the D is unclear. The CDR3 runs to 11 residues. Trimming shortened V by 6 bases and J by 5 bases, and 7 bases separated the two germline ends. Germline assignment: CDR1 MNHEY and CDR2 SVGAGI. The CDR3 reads CASSHQTEAFF. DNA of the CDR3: TGTGCCAGCAGCCATCAAACTGAAGCTTTCTTT.

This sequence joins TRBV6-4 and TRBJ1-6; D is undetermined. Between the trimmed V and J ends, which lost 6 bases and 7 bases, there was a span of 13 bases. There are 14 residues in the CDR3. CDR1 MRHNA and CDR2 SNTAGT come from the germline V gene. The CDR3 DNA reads TGTGCCAGCAGCCCGGAGGGATTGAATTCACCCCTCCACTTT. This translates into CASSPEGLNSPLHF.

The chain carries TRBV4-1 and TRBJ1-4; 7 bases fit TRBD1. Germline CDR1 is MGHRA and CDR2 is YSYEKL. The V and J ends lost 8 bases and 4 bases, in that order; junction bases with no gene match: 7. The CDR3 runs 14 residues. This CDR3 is CASAMGQNNEKLFF. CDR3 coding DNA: TGCGCCAGCGCTATGGGACAGAATAATGAAAAACTGTTTTTT.

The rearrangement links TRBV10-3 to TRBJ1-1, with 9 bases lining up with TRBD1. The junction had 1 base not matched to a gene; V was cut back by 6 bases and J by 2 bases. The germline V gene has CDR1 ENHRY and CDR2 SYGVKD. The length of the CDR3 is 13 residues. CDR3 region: CAIRGQGNTEAFF. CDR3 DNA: TGTGCCATCAGGGGACAGGGAAACACTGAAGCTTTCTTT.

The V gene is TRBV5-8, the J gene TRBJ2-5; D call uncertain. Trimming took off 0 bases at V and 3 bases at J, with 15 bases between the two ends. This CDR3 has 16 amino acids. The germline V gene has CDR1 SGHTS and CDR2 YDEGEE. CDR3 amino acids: CASSLGLLSLEETQYF. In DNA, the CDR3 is TGTGCCAGCAGCTTGGGACTCCTATCCCTTGAAGAGACCCAGTACTTC.

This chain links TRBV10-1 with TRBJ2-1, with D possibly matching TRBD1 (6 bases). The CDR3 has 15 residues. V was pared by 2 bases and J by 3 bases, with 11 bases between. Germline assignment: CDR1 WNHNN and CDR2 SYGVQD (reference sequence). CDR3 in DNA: TGCGCCAGCAGTGAGACAGGGTTGAGCTACAATGAGCAGTTCTTC. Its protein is CASSETGLSYNEQFF.

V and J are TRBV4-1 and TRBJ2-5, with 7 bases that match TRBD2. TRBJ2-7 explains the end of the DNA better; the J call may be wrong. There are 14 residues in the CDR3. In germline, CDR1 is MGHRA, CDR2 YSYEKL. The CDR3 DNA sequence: TGCGCCAGCAGCCAAGTCGCGAGCGGGGTCGAGCAGTACTTC. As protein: CASSQVASGVEQYF.

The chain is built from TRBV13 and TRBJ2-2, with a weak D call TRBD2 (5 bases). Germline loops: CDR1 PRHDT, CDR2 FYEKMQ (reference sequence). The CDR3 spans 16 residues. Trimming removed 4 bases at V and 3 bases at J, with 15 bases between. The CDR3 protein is CASSSPAAEDTGELFF. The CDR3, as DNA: TGTGCCAGCAGCTCTCCCGCGGCGGAGGACACCGGGGAGCTGTTTTTT.

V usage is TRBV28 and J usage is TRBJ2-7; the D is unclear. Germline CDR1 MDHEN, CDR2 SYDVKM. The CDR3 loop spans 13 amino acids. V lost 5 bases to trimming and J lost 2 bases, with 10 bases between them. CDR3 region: CASSPRGPYEQYF. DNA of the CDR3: TGTGCCAGCAGTCCCCGTGGCCCCTACGAGCAGTACTTC.

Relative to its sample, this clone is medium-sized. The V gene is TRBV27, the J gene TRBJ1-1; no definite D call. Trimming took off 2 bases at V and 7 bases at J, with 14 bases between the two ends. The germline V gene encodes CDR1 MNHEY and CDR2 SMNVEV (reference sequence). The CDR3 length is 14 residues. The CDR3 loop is CASSLGPEGYEAFF. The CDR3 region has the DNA TGTGCCAGCAGTTTAGGTCCGGAGGGCTATGAAGCTTTCTTT.

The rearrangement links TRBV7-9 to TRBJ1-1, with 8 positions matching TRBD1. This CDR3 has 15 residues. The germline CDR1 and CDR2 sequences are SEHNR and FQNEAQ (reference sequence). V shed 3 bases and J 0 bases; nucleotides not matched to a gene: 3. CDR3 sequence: CASSFGQGMNTEAFF. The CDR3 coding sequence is TGTGCCAGCAGCTTTGGACAGGGAATGAACACTGAAGCTTTCTTT.

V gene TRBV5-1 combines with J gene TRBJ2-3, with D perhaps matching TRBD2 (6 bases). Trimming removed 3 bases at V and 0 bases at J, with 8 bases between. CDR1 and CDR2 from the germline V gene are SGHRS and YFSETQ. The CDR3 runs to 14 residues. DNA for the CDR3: TGCGCCAGCAGCTCTGGGACTAGCACAGATACGCAGTATTTT. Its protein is CASSSGTSTDTQYF. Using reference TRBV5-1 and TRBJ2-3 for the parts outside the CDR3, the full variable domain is KAGVTQTPRYLIKTRGQQVTLSCSPISGHRSVSWYQQTPGQGLQFLFEYFSETQRNKGNFPGRFSGRQFSNSRSEMNVSTLELGDSALYLCASSSGTSTDTQYFGPGTRLTVL.

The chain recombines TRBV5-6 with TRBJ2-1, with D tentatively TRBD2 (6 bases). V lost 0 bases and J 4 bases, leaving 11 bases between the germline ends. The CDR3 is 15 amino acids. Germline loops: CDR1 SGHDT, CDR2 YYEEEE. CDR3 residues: CASSLGGVAYNEQFF. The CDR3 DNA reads TGTGCCAGCAGCTTGGGGGGGGTTGCATACAATGAGCAGTTCTTC.

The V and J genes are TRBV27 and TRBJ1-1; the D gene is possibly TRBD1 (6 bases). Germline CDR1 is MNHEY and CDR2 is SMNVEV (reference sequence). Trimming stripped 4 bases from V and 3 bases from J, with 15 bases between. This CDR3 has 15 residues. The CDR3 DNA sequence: TGTGCCAGCAGTTCCACCCTACAGGGATACACTGAAGCTTTCTTT. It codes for CASSSTLQGYTEAFF.

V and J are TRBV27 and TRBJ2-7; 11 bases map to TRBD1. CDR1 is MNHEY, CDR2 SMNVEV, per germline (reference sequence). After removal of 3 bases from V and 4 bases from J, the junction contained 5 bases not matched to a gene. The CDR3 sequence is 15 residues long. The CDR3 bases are TGTGCCAGCAGTTTCTACGGACAGGGGGCATACGAGCAGTACTTC. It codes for CASSFYGQGAYEQYF.

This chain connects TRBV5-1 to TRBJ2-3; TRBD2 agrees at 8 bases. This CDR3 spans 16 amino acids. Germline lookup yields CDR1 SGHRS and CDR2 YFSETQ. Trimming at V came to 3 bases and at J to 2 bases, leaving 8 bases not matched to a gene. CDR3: CASSSLGGGYTDTQYF. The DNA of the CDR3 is TGCGCCAGCAGCTCCCTCGGCGGGGGGTACACAGATACGCAGTATTTT.

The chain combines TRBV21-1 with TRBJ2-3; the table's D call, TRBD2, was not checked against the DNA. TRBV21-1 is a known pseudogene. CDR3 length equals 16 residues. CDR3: CASSSGLAGGRGAQYF. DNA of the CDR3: TGTGCCAGCAGCTCTGGACTAGCGGGGGGCCGGGGGGCGCAGTATTTT.

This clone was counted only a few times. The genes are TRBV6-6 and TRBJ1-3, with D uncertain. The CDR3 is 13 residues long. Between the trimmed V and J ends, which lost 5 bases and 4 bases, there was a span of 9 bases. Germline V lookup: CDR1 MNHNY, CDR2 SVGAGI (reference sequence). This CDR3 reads CASSLVSGNTIYF. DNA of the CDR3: TGTGCCAGCAGTCTCGTGTCGGGAAACACCATATATTTT.

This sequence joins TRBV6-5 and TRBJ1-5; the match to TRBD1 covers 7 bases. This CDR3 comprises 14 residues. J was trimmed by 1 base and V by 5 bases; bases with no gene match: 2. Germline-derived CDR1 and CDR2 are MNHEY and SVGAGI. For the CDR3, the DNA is TGTGCCAGCAGTCCAGGGGGAAGCAATCAGCCCCAGCATTTT. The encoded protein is CASSPGGSNQPQHF.

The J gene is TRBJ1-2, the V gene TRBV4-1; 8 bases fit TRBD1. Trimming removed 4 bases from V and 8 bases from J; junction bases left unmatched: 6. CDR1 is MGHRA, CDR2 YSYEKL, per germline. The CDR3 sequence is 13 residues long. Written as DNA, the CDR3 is TGCGCCAGCAGCCCCACAGGGGGAGACGGCTACACCTTC. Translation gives CASSPTGGDGYTF.

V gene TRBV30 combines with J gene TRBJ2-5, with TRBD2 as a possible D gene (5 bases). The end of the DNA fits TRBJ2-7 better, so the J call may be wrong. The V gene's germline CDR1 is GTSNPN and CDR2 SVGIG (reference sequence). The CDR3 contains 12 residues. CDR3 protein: CAWSTSFYEQYF. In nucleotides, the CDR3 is TGTGCCTGGAGTACTAGTTTCTACGAGCAGTACTTC.